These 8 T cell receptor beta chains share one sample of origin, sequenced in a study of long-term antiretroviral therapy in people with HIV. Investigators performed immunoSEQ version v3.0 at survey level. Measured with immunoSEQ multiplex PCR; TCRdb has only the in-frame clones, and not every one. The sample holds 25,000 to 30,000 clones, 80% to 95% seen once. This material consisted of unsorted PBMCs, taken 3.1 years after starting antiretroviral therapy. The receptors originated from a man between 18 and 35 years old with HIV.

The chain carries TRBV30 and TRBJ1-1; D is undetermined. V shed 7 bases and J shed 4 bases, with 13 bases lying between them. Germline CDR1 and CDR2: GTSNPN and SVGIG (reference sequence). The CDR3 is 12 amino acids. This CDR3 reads CAFPVGSTEAFF. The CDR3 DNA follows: TGTGCCTTCCCGGTCGGGAGCACTGAAGCTTTCTTT.

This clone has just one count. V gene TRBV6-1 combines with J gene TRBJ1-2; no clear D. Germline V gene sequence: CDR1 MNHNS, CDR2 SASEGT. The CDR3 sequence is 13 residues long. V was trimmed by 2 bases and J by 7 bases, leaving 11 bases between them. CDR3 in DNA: TGTGCCAGCAGTGAACTCGCGGGGATTGGCTACACCTTC. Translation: CASSELAGIGYTF.

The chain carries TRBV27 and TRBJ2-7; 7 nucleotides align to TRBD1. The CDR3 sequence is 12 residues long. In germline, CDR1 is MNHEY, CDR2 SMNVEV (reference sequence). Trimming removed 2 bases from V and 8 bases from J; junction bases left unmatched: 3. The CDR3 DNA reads TGTGCCAGCAGTTTAATAGGGGGCCAGCAGTACTTC. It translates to CASSLIGGQQYF.

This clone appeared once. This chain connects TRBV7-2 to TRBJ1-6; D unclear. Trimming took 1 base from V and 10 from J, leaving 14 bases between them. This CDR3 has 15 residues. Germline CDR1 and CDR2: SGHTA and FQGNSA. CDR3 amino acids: CASSLGWILRSPLHF. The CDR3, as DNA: TGTGCCAGCAGCTTAGGCTGGATACTGAGGTCACCCCTCCACTTT.

The chain's CDR3 is CASSRDDSGGAPYEQYF. CDR3 in DNA: TGCGCCAGCAGCCGTGATGATAGCGGGGGGGCACCCTACGAGCAGTACTTC. V and J are TRBV4-3 and TRBJ2-7; 11 nucleotides line up with TRBD2. The CDR3 has 17 residues. Trimming took 4 bases from V and 2 from J; bases not matched to a gene: 10. Germline V gene lookup returns CDR1 LGHNA and CDR2 YSLEER.

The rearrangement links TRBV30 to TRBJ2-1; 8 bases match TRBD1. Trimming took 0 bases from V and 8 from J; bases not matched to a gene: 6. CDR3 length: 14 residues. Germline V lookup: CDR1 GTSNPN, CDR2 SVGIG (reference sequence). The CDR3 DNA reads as TGTGCCTGGAGTGTAGGGAGCAGGGGGCATGAGCAGTTCTTC. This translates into CAWSVGSRGHEQFF. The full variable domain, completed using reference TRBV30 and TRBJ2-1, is SQTIHQWPATLVQPVGSPLSLECTVEGTSNPNLYWYRQAAGRGLQLLFYSVGIGQISSEVPQNLSASRPQDRQFILSSKKLLLSDSGFYLCAWSVGSRGHEQFFGPGTRLTVL.

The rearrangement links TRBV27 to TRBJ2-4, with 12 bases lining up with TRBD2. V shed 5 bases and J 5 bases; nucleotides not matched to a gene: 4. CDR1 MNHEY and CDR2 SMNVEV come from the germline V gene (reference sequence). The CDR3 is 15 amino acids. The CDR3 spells CASSPGTSGQNIQYF. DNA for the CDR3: TGTGCCAGCAGTCCGGGGACTAGCGGGCAAAACATTCAGTACTTC.

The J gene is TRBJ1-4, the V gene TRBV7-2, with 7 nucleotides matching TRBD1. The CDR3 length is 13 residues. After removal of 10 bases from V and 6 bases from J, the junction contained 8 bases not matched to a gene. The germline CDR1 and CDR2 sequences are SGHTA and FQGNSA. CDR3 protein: CATGTQGDEKLFF. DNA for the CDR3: TGTGCCACCGGTACCCAGGGGGATGAAAAACTGTTTTTT.